This T cell receptor (beta chain) was sequenced for a study of radiotherapy plus CTLA-4 blockade in lung cancer. Profiling relied on immunoSEQ multiplex PCR, and the TCRdb table lists in-frame clones only, not all of them. There are fewer than 90,000 clones in the sample; over 80% occur only once, and 0.65% to 0.95% lies in the top ten. Each patient with chemo-refractory metastatic non-small-cell lung cancer was treated with focal radiation plus CTLA-4 blockade using ipilimumab. Study findings and constraints: Radiotherapy was combined with ipilimumab, and tumor-derived TCR clones then expanded in blood.

The germline CDR1 and CDR2 sequences are LNHDA and SQIVND (reference sequence). There are 11 residues in the CDR3. V lost 3 bases and J 5 bases, leaving 5 bases between the germline ends. Concerning this clone itself: Its antigen is not identified.

This clonotype was sampled from a human donor with non-small cell lung cancer who had stable disease on radiotherapy plus ipilimumab. The specimen was peripheral blood, collected from a patient treated with radiotherapy plus ipilimumab. This chain links TRBV19 with TRBJ2-7; no firm D call. The DNA of the CDR3 is TGTGCCAGTAGTATCAGCAACGAGCAGTACTTC. It translates to CASSISNEQYF.